Below, 7 T cell receptor beta chains from the same sample are listed, as sequenced in a study of OX40 agonist ivuxolimab in advanced cancers. TCRdb keeps only in-frame clones here, not all; method: immunoSEQ multiplex PCR. Here the sample spans around 30,000 clones, 88% being singletons. This specimen was CD4+ or CD8+ T cells sorted from blood, taken in a trial of the OX40 agonist ivuxolimab. Receptors originate from an adult with an advanced solid tumor such as melanoma, head and neck, liver or kidney cancer.

The chain employs TRBV15 and TRBJ2-7; 10 bases are shared with TRBD1. This CDR3 contains 18 residues. V lost 5 bases, J lost 4 bases, and 17 bases stayed unmatched. Germline V gene sequence: CDR1 LNHNV, CDR2 YYDKDF (reference sequence). CDR3 bases: TGTGCCACCAGCCCTCTTCTTCAGGGGGACAGGGGAGAATACGAGCAGTACTTC. Protein product: CATSPLLQGDRGEYEQYF.

V and J are TRBV7-2 and TRBJ2-1, with TRBD2 matching over 14 bases. The V gene's germline CDR1 is SGHTA and CDR2 FQGNSA. The CDR3 runs to 15 residues. V shed 5 bases, J shed 10 bases, and the junction held 7 bases outside the gene matches. The CDR3 DNA is TGTGCCAGCAGCACGACTAGCGGGGGGGAAGGGGAGCAGTTCTTC. As protein: CASSTTSGGEGEQFF.

The chain employs TRBV7-6 and TRBJ2-7, with 7 bases lining up with TRBD2. Germline V gene lookup returns CDR1 SGHVS and CDR2 FNYEAQ. V shed 4 bases and J 4 bases; nucleotides not matched to a gene: 7. The CDR3 sequence is 14 residues long. The CDR3 nucleotides read TGTGCCAGCAGCTCCAACGGGGGGACTTACGAGCAGTACTTC. This gives the protein CASSSNGGTYEQYF.

In this sample, this clone turned up once. J is TRBJ1-3 and V is TRBV10-3; the D is unclear. Trimming took off 5 bases at V and 0 bases at J, with 11 bases between the two ends. The germline V gene encodes CDR1 ENHRY and CDR2 SYGVKD. The CDR3 extends over 15 amino acids. This CDR3 is CAISPTASSGNTIYF. The CDR3 DNA follows: TGTGCCATCAGTCCCACAGCCTCCTCTGGAAACACCATATATTTT.

V usage is TRBV4-3 and J usage is TRBJ1-6; maybe TRBD1 (5 bases). V lost 0 bases to trimming and J lost 10 bases, with 13 bases between them. The CDR3 extends over 15 amino acids. Germline V gives CDR1 LGHNA, CDR2 YSLEER. The CDR3, as DNA: TGCGCCAGCAGCCAAGATCTCGGGGGGGACTCACCCCTCCACTTT. It specifies CASSQDLGGDSPLHF.

This clone was recorded once. This chain uses TRBV28 with TRBJ1-1, with a tentative D call TRBD1 (5 bases). V lost 3 bases to trimming and J lost 5 bases, with 19 bases between them. The germline V gene has CDR1 MDHEN and CDR2 SYDVKM. The CDR3 contains 16 residues. As DNA, the CDR3 is TGTGCCAGCAGTTTTGCAGCCGTCGGGGGAAGGACTGAAGCTTTCTTT. This encodes CASSFAAVGGRTEAFF.

V gene TRBV30 combines with J gene TRBJ1-3, with a weak D call TRBD1 (5 bases). V was cut by 4 bases and J by 0 bases, with 13 bases left in between. This CDR3 comprises 15 residues. Germline lookup yields CDR1 GTSNPN and CDR2 SVGIG (reference sequence). The CDR3 loop is CAWTQDMASGNTIYF. The CDR3, as DNA: TGTGCCTGGACCCAGGACATGGCCTCTGGAAACACCATATATTTT. The full variable domain, completed using reference TRBV30 and TRBJ1-3, is SQTIHQWPATLVQPVGSPLSLECTVEGTSNPNLYWYRQAAGRGLQLLFYSVGIGQISSEVPQNLSASRPQDRQFILSSKKLLLSDSGFYLCAWTQDMASGNTIYFGEGSWLTVV.